Listed below are T cell receptor beta chains from one sample, sequenced in a study of OX40 agonist ivuxolimab in advanced cancers. Assay: immunoSEQ multiplex PCR; the TCRdb copy retains only in-frame clones and omits some. The sample gives roughly 61,000 clones, roughly four fifths of which show up once; 0.75% is in the top ten. Here the sequenced sample was CD4+ or CD8+ T cells sorted from blood, taken in a trial of the OX40 agonist ivuxolimab. These receptors came from an adult with an advanced solid tumor such as melanoma, head and neck, liver or kidney cancer. Both conserved end residues are trimmed from each CDR3.

V gene	J gene	CDR3 protein
TRBV15	TRBJ1-5	ATSRTTEQPQH
TRBV19	TRBJ2-3	ASRPGVSDTQY
TRBV10-1	TRBJ2-1	ASTGDKLAGYHEQF
TRBV5-1	TRBJ2-3	ASSLVGTDDTQY
TRBV18	TRBJ1-6	ASSLGTARDSPLH
TRBV6-1	TRBJ2-7	ASSLAPYYEQY
TRBV10-1	TRBJ2-1	ASSEELMGSEQF
TRBV7-9	TRBJ2-7	ASSKGLAGYEQY
TRBV6-5	TRBJ1-1	ASSYLPGSAEAF
TRBV5-1	TRBJ1-2	ASSPDRVRGYT
TRBV28	TRBJ1-4	ASSLWGNTNEKLF
TRBV5-1	TRBJ1-1	ASSTGLRNTEAF
TRBV10-2	TRBJ1-3	ASSAGQFHSGNTIY
TRBV2	TRBJ2-3	ASSSTEHPTDTQY
TRBV6-5	TRBJ2-7	ASSDWGAAYEQY
TRBV25-1	TRBJ2-3	AGGPPGTDTQY
TRBV11-2	TRBJ2-5	ASSLVGGAQETQY
TRBV7-7	TRBJ2-5	ASSQGTSGGLETQY
TRBV18	TRBJ2-2	ASSPPAQGSPGELF
TRBV10-3	TRBJ2-7	AISESRTGFYEQY
TRBV25-1	TRBJ2-2	ASSEYRLAGGTGELF
TRBV6-5	TRBJ2-7	ASSPDTGFSYEQY
TRBV27	TRBJ1-1	ASSQSGGSGAF
TRBV4-1	TRBJ2-3	ASSQLRGSSDTQY
TRBV9	TRBJ2-1	ASSPRQGALGHEQF
TRBV15	TRBJ1-5	ATSRERGMGNQPQH
TRBV19	TRBJ2-5	ASSIGGKETQY
TRBV19	TRBJ2-3	ASSTGEDRTTDTQY
TRBV5-1	TRBJ2-2	ASSLFLAGTGELF
TRBV11-2	TRBJ2-3	ASSLSAGTRITDTQY
TRBV6-1	TRBJ2-5	ASSDGGGWETQY
TRBV28	TRBJ1-3	ASSLYRHSSGNTIY
TRBV4-1	TRBJ2-5	ASSPVEEGVSGTQY
TRBV21-1	TRBJ1-1	ASSKVTGANTEAF
TRBV4-2	TRBJ2-1	ASSQDFGEQF
TRBV11-2	TRBJ2-4	ASSTGTIKTKNIQY
TRBV2	TRBJ1-2	ASSEQGSGYGYT
TRBV6-1	TRBJ1-6	ASSPDSIYNSPLH
TRBV6-6	TRBJ1-6	ASSYDQPDNSPLH
TRBV6-1	TRBJ2-1	ASSPNNEQF
TRBV11-3	TRBJ2-7	ASSLAGPYEQY
TRBV2	TRBJ2-3	ALSTGGTDTQY
TRBV5-4	TRBJ1-2	ASSWTGTSYGYT
TRBV6-1	TRBJ2-5	AIAGGSLIKTQY